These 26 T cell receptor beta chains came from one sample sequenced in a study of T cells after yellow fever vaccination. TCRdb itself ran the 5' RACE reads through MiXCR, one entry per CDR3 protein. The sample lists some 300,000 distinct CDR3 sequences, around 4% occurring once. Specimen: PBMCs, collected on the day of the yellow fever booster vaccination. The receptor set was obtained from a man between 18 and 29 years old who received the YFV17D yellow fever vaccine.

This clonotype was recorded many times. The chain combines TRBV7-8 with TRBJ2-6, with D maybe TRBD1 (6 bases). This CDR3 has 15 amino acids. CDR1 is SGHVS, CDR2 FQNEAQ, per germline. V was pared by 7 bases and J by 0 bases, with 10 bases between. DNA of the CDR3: TGTGCCAGCACTCAGGGGAGCTCTGGGGCCAACGTCCTGACTTTC. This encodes CASTQGSSGANVLTF.

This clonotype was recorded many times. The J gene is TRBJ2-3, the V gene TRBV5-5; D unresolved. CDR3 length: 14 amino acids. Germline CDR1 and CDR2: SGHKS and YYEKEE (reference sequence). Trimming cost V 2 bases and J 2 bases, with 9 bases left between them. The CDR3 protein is CASSFRLVTDTQYF. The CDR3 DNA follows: TGTGCCAGCAGCTTCCGGTTGGTCACAGATACGCAGTATTTT.

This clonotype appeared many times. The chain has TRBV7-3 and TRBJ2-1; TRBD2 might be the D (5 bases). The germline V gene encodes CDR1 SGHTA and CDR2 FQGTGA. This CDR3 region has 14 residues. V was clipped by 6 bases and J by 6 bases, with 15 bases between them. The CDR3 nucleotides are TGTGCCAGCAGTCCCCCGGGGTCCAGCAATGAGCAGTTCTTC. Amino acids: CASSPPGSSNEQFF. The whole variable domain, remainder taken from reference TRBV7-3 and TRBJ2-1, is GAGVSQTPSNKVTEKGKYVELRCDPISGHTALYWYRQSLGQGPEFLIYFQGTGAADDSGLPNDRFFAVRPEGSVSTLKIQRTERGDSAVYLCASSPPGSSNEQFFGPGTRLTVL.

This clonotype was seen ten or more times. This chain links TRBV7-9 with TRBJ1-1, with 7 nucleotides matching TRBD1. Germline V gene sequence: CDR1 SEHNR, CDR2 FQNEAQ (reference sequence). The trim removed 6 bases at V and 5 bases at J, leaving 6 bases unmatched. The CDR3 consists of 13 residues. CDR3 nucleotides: TGTGCCAGCAGTCATGACAGGGTAACTGAAGCTTTCTTT. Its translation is CASSHDRVTEAFF.

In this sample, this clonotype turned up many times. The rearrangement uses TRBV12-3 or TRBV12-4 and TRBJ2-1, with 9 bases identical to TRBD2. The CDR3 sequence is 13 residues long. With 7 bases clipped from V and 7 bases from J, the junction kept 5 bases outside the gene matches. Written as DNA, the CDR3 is TGTGCCAGCAAAGCGGGGGGTGGAAATGAGCAGTTCTTC. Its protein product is CASKAGGGNEQFF.

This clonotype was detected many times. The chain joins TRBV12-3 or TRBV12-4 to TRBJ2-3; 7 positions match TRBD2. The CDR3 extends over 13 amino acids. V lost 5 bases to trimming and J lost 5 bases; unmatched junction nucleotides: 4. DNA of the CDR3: TGTGCCAGCAGTAGCGGGGTAGGAGATACGCAGTATTTT. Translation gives CASSSGVGDTQYF.

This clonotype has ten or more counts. The CDR3 DNA reads as TGCGCCAGCAGCGGCGGGACTAGCGGGGAGGTCTACGAGCAGTACTTC. Its translation: CASSGGTSGEVYEQYF. The chain carries TRBV5-1 and TRBJ2-7; 13 positions match TRBD2. The CDR3 runs 16 residues. The V segment lost 4 bases and the J segment 3 bases; nucleotides outside the gene matches: 7. The germline CDR1 and CDR2 sequences are SGHRS and YFSETQ.

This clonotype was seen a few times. CDR3 in amino acids: CASSLGQWANTEAFF. The CDR3 coding sequence is TGTGCCAGCAGCTTAGGCCAGTGGGCGAACACTGAAGCTTTCTTT. V is TRBV7-9 and J is TRBJ1-1; D not resolved. V was cut by 1 base and J by 1 base, with 10 bases left in between. This CDR3 has 15 residues. CDR1 and CDR2 (germline): SEHNR, FQNEAQ (reference sequence).

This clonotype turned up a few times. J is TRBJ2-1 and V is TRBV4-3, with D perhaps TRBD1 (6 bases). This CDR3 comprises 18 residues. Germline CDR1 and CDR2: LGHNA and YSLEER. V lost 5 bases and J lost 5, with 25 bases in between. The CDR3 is CASSERLRTGTNNNEQFF. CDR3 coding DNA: TGCGCCAGCAGCGAGAGACTCCGTACCGGGACAAACAACAATGAGCAGTTCTTC.

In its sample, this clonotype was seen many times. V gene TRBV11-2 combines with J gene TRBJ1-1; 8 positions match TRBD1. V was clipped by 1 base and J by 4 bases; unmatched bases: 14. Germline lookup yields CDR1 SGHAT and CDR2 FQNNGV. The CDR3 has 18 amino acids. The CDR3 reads CASSLAFLRGRDSTEAFF. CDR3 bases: TGTGCCAGCAGCTTAGCGTTCCTCAGGGGGCGCGACTCCACTGAAGCTTTCTTT.

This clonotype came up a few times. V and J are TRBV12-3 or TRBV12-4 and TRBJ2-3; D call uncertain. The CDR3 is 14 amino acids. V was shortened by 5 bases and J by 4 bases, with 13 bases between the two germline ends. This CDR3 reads CASSPHLRADTQYF. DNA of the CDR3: TGTGCCAGCAGTCCTCACCTTAGGGCAGATACGCAGTATTTT.

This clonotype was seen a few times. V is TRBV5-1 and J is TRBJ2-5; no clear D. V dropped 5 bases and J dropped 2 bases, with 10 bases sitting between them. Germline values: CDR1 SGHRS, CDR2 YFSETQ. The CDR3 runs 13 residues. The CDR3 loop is CASRKTAQETQYF. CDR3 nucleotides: TGCGCCAGCAGGAAGACTGCGCAAGAGACCCAGTACTTC. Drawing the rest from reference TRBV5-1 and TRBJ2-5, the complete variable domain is KAGVTQTPRYLIKTRGQQVTLSCSPISGHRSVSWYQQTPGQGLQFLFEYFSETQRNKGNFPGRFSGRQFSNSRSEMNVSTLELGDSALYLCASRKTAQETQYFGPGTRLLVL.

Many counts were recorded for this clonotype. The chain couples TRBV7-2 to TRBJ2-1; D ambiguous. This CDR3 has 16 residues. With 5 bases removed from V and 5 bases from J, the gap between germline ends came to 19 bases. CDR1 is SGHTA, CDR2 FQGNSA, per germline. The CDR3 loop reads CASSPQSSQDHNEQFF. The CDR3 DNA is TGTGCCAGCAGCCCCCAGAGCAGCCAGGACCACAATGAGCAGTTCTTC. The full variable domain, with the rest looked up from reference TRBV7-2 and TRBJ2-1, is GAGVSQSPSNKVTEKGKDVELRCDPISGHTALYWYRQSLGQGLEFLIYFQGNSAPDKSGLPSDRFSAERTGGSVSTLTIQRTQQEDSAVYLCASSPQSSQDHNEQFFGPGTRLTVL.

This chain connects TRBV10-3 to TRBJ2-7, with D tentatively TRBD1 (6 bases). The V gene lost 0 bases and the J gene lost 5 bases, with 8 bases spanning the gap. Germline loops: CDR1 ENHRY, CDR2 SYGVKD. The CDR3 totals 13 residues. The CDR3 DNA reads TGTGCCATCAGTGAGTCACAGGGAAACGAGCAGTACGTC. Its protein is CAISESQGNEQYV.

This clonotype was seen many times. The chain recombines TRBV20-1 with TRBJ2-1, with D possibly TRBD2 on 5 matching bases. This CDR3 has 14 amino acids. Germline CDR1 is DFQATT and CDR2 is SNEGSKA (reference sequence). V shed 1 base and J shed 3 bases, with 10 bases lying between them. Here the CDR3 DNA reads TGCAGTGCTAGAGTGGTAGCGAACTACAATGAGCAGTTCTTC. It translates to CSARVVANYNEQFF.

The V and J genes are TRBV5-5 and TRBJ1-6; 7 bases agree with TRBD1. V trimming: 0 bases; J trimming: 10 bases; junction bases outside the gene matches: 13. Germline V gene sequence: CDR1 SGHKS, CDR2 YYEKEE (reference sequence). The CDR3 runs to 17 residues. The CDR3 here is CASSLAVKTGWRSPLHF. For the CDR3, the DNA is TGTGCCAGCAGCTTGGCCGTAAAGACAGGGTGGCGGTCACCCCTCCACTTT.

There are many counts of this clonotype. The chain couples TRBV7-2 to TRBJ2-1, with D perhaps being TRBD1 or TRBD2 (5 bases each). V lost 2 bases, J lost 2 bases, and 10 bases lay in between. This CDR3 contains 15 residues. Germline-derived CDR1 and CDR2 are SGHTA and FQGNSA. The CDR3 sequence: CASSLSGQTYNEQFF. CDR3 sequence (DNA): TGTGCCAGCAGCTTATCGGGGCAGACCTACAATGAGCAGTTCTTC.

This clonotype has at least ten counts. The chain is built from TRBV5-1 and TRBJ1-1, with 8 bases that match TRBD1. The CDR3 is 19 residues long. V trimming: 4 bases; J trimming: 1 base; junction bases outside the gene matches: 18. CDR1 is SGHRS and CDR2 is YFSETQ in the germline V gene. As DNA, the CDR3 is TGCGCCAGCAGCGGGGGGTCAGGGGGCCGTTTTTTTAGGAACACTGAAGCTTTCTTT. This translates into CASSGGSGGRFFRNTEAFF.

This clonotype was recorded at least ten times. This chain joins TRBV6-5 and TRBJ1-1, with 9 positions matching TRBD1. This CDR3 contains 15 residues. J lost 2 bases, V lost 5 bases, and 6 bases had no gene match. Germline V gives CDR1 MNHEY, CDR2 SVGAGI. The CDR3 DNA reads TGTGCCAGCAGTGCTACGGGACAGGGAAACACTGAAGCTTTCTTT. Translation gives CASSATGQGNTEAFF.

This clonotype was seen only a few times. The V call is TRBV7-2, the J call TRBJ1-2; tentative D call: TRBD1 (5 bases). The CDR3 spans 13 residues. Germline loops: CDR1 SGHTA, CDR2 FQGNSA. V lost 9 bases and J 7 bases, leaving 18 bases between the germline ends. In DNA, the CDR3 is TGTGCCAGTAAATGGTCCAGGGAGGGTGGCTACACCTTC. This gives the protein CASKWSREGGYTF.

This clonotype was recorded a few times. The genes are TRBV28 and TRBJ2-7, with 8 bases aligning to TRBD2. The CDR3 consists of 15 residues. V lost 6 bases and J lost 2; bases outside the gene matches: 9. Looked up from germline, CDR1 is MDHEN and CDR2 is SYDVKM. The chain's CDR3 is CASSPSGGAPYEQYF. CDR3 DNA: TGTGCCAGCAGCCCCTCCGGGGGGGCCCCCTACGAGCAGTACTTC.

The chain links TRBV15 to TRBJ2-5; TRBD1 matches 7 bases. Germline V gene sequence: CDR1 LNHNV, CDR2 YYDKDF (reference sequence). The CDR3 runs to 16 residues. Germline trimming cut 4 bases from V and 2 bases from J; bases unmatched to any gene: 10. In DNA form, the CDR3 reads TGTGCCACCAGCAAAGGGGACAGCAGTAGACAAGAGACCCAGTACTTC. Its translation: CATSKGDSSRQETQYF.

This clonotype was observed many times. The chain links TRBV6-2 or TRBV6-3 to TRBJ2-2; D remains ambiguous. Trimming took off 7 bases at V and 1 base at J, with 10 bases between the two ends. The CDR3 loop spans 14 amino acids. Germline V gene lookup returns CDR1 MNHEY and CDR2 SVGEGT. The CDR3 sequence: CASNFNWNTGELFF. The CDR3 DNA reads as TGTGCCAGCAATTTTAACTGGAACACCGGGGAGCTGTTTTTT.

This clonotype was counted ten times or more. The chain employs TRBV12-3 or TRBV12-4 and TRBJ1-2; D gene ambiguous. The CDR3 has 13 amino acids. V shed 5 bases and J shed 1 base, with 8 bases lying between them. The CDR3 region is CASSQTLNYGYTF. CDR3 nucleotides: TGTGCCAGCAGTCAGACACTTAACTATGGCTACACCTTC.

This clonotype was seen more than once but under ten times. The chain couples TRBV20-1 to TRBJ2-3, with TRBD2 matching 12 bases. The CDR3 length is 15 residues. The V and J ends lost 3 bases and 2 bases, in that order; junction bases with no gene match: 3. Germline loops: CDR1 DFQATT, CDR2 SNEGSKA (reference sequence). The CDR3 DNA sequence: TGCAGTGCTAGCGGACTAGCGGGGAACACAGATACGCAGTATTTT. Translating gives CSASGLAGNTDTQYF.

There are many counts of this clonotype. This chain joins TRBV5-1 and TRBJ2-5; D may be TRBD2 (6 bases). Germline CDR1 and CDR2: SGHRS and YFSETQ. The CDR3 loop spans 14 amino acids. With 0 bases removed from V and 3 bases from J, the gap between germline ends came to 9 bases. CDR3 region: CASSLVAGKETQYF. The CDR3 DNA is TGCGCCAGCAGCTTGGTTGCGGGGAAAGAGACCCAGTACTTC.